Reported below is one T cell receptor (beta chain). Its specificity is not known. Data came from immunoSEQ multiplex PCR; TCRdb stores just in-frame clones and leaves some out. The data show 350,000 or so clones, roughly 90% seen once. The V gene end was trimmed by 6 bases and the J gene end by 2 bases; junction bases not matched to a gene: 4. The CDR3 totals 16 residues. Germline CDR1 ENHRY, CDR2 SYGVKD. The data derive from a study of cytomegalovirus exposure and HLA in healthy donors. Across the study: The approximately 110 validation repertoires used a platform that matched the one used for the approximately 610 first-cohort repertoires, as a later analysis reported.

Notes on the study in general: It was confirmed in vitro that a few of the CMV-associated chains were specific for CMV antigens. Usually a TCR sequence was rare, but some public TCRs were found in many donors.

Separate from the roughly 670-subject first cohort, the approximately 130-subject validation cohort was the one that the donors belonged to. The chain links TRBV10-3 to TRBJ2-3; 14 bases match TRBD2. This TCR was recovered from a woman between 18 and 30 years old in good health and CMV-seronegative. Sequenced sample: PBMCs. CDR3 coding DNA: TGTGCCATCAGGGAGGGACTAGCGGGAGTCACAGATACGCAGTATTTT. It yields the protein CAIREGLAGVTDTQYF.